This T cell receptor beta chain was sequenced during a study of blood T cell repertoires in COVID-19. On the study more broadly: Italy, Spain and the United States were the sources of the convalescent and acute COVID-19 samples. T cells, B-cell-depleted T cells, or PBMCs supplied cDNA or gDNA.

This clone was counted between two and nine times. CDR3 size: 14 residues. Original analysis: From reference gene primer amplification, estimates of nucleated cell counts were derived. Assay: immunoSEQ multiplex PCR; the TCRdb copy retains only in-frame clones and omits some. For V, J and clone size, that table is used; D and trimming come from the DNA. There are more than 75,000 clones in the sample; 85% occur only once, and approximately 14% lies in the top ten. Input material: peripheral blood. The origin of this receptor is a woman in her seventies with acute or convalescent COVID-19. The V and J genes are TRBV21-1 and TRBJ2-5; TRBD1 is the table's D call, not checked against the DNA. TRBV21-1 is noted as a pseudogene. The CDR3 DNA follows: TGTGCCAGCAGCTCCGGGACAGGTCAAGAGACCCAGTACTTC. It is translated as CASSSGTGQETQYF.